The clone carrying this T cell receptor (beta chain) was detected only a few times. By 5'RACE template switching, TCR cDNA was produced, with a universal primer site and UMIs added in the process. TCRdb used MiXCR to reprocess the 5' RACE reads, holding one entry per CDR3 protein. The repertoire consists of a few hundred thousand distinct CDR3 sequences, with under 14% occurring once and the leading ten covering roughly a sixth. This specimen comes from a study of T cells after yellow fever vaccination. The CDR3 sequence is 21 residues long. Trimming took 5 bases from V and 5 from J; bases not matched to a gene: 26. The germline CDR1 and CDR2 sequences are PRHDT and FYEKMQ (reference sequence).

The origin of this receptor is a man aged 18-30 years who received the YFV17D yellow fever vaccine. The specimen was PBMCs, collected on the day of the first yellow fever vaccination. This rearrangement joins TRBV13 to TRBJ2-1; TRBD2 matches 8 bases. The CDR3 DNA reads TGTGCCAGCAGCCCCAGCTTCTTTGCGGGGGGACCATTAGGGAGAGACAATGAGCAGTTCTTC. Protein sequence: CASSPSFFAGGPLGRDNEQFF. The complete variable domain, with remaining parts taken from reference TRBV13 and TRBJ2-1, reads AAGVIQSPRHLIKEKRETATLKCYPIPRHDTVYWYQQGPGQDPQFLISFYEKMQSDKGSIPDRFSAQQFSDYHSELNMSSLELGDSALYFCASSPSFFAGGPLGRDNEQFFGPGTRLTVL.